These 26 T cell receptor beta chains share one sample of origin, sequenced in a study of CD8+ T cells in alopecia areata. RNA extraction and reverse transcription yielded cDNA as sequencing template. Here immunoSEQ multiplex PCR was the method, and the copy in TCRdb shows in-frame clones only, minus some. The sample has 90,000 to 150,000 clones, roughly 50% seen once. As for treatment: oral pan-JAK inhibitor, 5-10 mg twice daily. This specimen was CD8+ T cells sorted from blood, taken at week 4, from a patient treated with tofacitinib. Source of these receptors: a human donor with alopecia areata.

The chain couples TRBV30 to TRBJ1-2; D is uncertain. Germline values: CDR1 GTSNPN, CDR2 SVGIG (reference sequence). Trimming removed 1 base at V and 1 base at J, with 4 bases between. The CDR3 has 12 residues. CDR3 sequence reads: CAWSGINYGYTF. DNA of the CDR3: TGTGCCTGGAGTGGGATTAACTATGGCTACACCTTC.

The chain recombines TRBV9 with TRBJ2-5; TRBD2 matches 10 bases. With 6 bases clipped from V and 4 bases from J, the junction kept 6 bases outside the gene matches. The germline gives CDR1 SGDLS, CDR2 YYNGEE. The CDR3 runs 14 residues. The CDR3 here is CASNPAGGLETQYF. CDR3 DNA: TGTGCCAGCAATCCAGCGGGGGGGTTAGAGACCCAGTACTTC.

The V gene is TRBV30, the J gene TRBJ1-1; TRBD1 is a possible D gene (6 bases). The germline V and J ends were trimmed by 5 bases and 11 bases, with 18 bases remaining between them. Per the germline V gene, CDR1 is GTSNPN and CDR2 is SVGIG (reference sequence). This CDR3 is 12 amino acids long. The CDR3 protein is CAWDVSGTSAFF. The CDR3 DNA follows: TGTGCCTGGGATGTTAGTGGGACATCGGCTTTCTTT.

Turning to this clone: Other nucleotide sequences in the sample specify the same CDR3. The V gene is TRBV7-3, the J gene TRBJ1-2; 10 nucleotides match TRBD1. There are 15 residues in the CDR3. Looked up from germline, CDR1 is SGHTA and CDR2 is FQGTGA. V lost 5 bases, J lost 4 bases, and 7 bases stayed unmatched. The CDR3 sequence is CASSPTGTGVYGYTF. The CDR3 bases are TGTGCCAGCAGCCCTACTGGGACAGGGGTCTATGGCTACACCTTC.

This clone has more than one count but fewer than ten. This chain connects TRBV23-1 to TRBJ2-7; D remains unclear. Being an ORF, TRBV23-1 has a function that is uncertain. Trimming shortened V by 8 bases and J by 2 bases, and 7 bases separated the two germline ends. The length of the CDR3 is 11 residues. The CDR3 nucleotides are TGCGCCAGCGAAAGGCCCTACGAGCAGTACTTC. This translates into CASERPYEQYF.

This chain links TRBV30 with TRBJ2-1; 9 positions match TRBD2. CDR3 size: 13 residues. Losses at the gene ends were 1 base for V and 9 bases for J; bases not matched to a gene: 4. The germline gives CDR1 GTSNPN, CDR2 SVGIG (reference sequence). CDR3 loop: CAWSALAGSEQFF. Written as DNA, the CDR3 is TGTGCCTGGAGTGCTCTAGCGGGGAGTGAGCAGTTCTTC. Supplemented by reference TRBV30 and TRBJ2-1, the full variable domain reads SQTIHQWPATLVQPVGSPLSLECTVEGTSNPNLYWYRQAAGRGLQLLFYSVGIGQISSEVPQNLSASRPQDRQFILSSKKLLLSDSGFYLCAWSALAGSEQFFGPGTRLTVL.

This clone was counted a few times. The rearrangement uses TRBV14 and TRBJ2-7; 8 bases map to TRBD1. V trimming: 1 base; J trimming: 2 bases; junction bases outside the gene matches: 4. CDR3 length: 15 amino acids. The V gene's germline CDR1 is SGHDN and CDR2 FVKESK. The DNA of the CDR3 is TGTGCCAGCAGCCAAGGGACAGGGCCTCCCTACGAGCAGTACTTC. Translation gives CASSQGTGPPYEQYF.

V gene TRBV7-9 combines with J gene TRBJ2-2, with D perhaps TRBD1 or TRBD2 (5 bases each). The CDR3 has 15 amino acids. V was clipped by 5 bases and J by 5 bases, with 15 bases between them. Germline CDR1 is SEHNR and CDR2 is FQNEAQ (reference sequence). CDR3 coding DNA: TGTGCCAGCAGCACCGGGACGAGTGTAACCGGGGAGCTGTTTTTT. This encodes CASSTGTSVTGELFF.

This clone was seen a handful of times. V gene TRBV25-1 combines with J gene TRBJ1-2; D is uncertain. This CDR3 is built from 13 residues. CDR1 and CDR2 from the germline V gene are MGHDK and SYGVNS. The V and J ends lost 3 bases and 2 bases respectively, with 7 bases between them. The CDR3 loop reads CASSEGLNYGYTF. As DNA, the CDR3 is TGTGCCAGCAGTGAGGGCCTGAACTATGGCTACACCTTC.

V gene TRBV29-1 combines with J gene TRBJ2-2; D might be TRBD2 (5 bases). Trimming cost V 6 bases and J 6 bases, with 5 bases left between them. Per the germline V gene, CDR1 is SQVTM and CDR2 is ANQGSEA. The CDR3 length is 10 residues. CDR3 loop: CSVGAGELFF. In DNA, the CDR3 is TGCAGCGTGGGAGCCGGGGAGCTGTTTTTT.

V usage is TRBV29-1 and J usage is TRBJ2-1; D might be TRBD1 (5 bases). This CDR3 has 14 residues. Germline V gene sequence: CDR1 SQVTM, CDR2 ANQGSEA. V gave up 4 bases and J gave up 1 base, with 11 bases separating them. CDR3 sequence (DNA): TGCAGCGTTGGAGGCAGGGTATCCTACAATGAGCAGTTCTTC. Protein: CSVGGRVSYNEQFF.

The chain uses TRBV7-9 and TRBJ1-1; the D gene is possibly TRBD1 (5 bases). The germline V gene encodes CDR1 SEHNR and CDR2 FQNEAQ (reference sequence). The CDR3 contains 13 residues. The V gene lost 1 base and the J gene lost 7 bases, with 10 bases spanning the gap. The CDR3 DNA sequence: TGTGCCAGCAGCTTAGGATTGAGGGGTGAAGCTTTCTTT. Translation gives CASSLGLRGEAFF.

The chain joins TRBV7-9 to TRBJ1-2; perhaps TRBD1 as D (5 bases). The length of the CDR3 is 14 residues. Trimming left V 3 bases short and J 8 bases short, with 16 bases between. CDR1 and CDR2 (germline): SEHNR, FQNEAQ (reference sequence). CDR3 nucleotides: TGTGCCAGCAGCTTGGGGGATTTCACGAAAGGCTACACCTTC. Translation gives CASSLGDFTKGYTF.

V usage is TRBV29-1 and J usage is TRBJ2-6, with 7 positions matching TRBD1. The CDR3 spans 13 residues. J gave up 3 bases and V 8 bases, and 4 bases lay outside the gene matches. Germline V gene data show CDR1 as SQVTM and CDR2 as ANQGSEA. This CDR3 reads CSTTGDGANVLTF. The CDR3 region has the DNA TGCAGCACAACAGGGGATGGGGCCAACGTCCTGACTTTC.

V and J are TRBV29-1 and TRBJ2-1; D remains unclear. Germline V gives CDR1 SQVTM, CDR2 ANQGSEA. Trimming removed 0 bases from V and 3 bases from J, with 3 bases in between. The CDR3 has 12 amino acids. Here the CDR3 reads CSVEEGYNEQFF. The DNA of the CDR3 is TGCAGCGTTGAAGAGGGCTACAATGAGCAGTTCTTC.

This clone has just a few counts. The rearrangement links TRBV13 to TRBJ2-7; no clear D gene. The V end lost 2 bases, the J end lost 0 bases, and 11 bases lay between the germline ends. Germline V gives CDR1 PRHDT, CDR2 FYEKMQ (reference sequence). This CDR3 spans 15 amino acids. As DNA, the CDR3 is TGTGCCAGCAGCTTACGTAGTAGTAGCTCCTACGAGCAGTACTTC. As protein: CASSLRSSSSYEQYF.

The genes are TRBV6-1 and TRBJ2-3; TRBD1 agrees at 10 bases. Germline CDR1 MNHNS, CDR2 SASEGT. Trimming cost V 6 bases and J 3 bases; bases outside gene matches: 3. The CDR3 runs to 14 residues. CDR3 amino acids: CASSGTGETDTQYF. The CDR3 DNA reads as TGTGCCAGCAGCGGGACAGGGGAAACAGATACGCAGTATTTT.

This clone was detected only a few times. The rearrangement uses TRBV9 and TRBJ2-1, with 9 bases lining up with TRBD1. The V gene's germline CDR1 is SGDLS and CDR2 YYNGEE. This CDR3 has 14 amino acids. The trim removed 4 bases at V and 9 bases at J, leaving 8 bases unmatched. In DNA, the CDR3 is TGTGCCAGCAGCCCATGGGACAGGGTTGGTGAGCAGTTCTTC. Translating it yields CASSPWDRVGEQFF. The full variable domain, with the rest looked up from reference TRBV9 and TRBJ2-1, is DSGVTQTPKHLITATGQRVTLRCSPRSGDLSVYWYQQSLDQGLQFLIQYYNGEERAKGNILERFSAQQFPDLHSELNLSSLELGDSALYFCASSPWDRVGEQFFGPGTRLTVL.

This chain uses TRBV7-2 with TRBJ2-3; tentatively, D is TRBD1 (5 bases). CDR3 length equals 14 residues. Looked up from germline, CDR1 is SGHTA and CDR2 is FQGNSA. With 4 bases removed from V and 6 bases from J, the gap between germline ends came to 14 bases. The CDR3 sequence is CASSSDPTGDTQYF. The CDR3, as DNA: TGTGCCAGCAGCTCTGACCCAACAGGCGATACGCAGTATTTT.

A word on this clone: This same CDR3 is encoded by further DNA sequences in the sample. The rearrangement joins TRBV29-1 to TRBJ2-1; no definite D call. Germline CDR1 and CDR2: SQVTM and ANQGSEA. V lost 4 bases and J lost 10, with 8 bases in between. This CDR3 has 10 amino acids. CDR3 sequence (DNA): TGCAGCGTTGGTGGTGGCGAGCAGTTCTTC. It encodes CSVGGGEQFF.

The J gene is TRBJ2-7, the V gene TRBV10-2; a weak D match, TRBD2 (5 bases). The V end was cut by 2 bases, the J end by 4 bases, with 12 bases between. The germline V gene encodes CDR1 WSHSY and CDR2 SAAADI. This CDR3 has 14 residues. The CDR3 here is CASSELGSGYEQYF. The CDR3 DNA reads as TGCGCCAGCAGTGAGCTGGGGTCGGGATACGAGCAGTACTTC.

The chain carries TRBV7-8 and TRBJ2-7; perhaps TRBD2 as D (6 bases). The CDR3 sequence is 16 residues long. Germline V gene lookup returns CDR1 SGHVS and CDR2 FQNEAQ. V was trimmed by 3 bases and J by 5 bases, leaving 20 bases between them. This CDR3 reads CASSFRGVQGRDEQYF. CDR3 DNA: TGTGCCAGCAGCTTTCGCGGGGTCCAGGGTAGAGACGAGCAGTACTTC.

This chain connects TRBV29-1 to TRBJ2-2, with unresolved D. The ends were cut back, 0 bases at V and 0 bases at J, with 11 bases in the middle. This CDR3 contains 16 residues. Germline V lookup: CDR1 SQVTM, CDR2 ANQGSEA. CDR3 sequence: CSVEDPRNANTGELFF. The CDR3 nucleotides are TGCAGCGTTGAAGATCCCAGAAATGCGAACACCGGGGAGCTGTTTTTT.

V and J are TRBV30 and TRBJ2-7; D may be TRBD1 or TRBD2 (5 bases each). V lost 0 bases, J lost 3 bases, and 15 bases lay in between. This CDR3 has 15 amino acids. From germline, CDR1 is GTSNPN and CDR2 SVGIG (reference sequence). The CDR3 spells CAWSVNPGPDYEQYF. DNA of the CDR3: TGTGCCTGGAGTGTAAATCCGGGGCCCGACTACGAGCAGTACTTC.

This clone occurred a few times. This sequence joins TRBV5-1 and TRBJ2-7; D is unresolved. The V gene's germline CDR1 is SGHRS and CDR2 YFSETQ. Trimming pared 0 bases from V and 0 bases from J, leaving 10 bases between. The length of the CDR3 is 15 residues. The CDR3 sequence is CASSLAQVVSYEQYF. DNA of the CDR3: TGCGCCAGCAGCTTGGCGCAGGTCGTCTCCTACGAGCAGTACTTC.

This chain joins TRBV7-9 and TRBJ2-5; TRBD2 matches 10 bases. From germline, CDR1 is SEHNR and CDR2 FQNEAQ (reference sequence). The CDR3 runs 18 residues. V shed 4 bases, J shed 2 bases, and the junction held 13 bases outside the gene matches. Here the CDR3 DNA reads TGTGCCAGCAGCTCCGGACTAGCGGCCCAACTCCGTCAAGAGACCCAGTACTTC. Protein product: CASSSGLAAQLRQETQYF.